These 8 T cell receptor beta chains were sequenced from one sample in a study of tumor-infiltrating lymphocytes in primary liver carcinoma. With a constant-region primer, TCR beta cDNA was made from about 0.55 ug of total RNA. Modified slightly, ARM-PCR produced TCR beta libraries over three nested multiplex PCR rounds. Researchers ran the first two PCR rounds for roughly 11 cycles each with TRBV1-TRBV30 forward primers and a C-beta reverse primer. TCRdb passed the multiplex PCR reads through MiXCR, listing each CDR3 protein once. This sample carries a few hundred thousand distinct CDR3 sequences, around 50% of them seen once, and the ten largest clones take around 15%. Extraction also yielded germline DNA, while blood RNA was obtained from unsorted whole blood. Sequenced input: peripheral blood. The receptors here all came from a woman aged 30 to 39 with primary liver carcinoma and hepatitis B virus infection.

This clonotype was seen at least ten times. This chain connects TRBV28 to TRBJ1-4; D not resolved. The V end lost 3 bases, the J end lost 3 bases, and 5 bases lay between the germline ends. This CDR3 spans 13 amino acids. The V gene's germline CDR1 is MDHEN and CDR2 SYDVKM. The DNA of the CDR3 is TGTGCCAGCAGTTTTACGGCTAATGAAAAACTGTTTTTT. It specifies CASSFTANEKLFF.

This clonotype occurred many times. The rearrangement joins TRBV4-2 to TRBJ2-5; TRBD1 or TRBD2 may be the D gene (6 bases each). Trimming removed 1 base from V and 3 bases from J, with 18 bases in between. Germline CDR1 reads LGHNA; CDR2 reads YNFKEQ. This CDR3 is 17 amino acids long. CDR3 loop: CASSQVLGRGGEETQYF. As DNA, the CDR3 is TGTGCCAGCAGCCAAGTCTTAGGCAGGGGAGGCGAAGAGACCCAGTACTTC.

The chain recombines TRBV29-1 with TRBJ2-3; D is unclear. Germline V gene sequence: CDR1 SQVTM, CDR2 ANQGSEA. V was cut by 1 base and J by 0 bases, with 20 bases left in between. The CDR3 sequence is 18 residues long. This CDR3 is CSVEGTVRKGPSTDTQYF. The CDR3 nucleotides read TGCAGCGTTGAAGGCACTGTTAGGAAAGGCCCTAGCACAGATACGCAGTATTTT.

The rearrangement uses TRBV6-1 and TRBJ2-3; 9 positions agree with TRBD2. Germline assignment: CDR1 MNHNS and CDR2 SASEGT. The trim removed 3 bases at V and 2 bases at J, leaving 12 bases unmatched. This CDR3 has 18 residues. The DNA for the CDR3 is TGTGCCAGCAGTGACCCCTTGGAGACTAGCGGAATCACAGATACGCAGTATTTT. Translating gives CASSDPLETSGITDTQYF.

At least ten counts were recorded for this clonotype. The gene calls are TRBV6-1 and TRBJ1-5; possibly TRBD1 for D (5 bases). V was clipped by 6 bases and J by 4 bases, with 22 bases between them. Germline V lookup: CDR1 MNHNS, CDR2 SASEGT. The CDR3 runs 17 residues. As DNA, the CDR3 is TGTGCCAGCAGAGCCGGGACCGAAGGAGCTAGGAATCAGCCCCAGCATTTT. It specifies CASRAGTEGARNQPQHF.

Of note for this clonotype: Just one base apart from a much larger clone, this may be a read error. The rearrangement links TRBV6-5 to TRBJ2-2; no firm D call. Germline assignment: CDR1 MNHEY and CDR2 SVGAGI. The ends were cut back, 5 bases at V and 1 base at J, with 8 bases in the middle. The CDR3 is made up of 14 amino acids. The CDR3 DNA sequence: TGTGCCAGCAGTGCAACAGTGAACACCGGGGAGCTGTTTTTT. It encodes CASSATVNTGELFF.

The chain recombines TRBV4-1 with TRBJ1-4, with D possibly TRBD1 on 5 matching bases. The CDR3 has 19 amino acids. The V end was cut by 2 bases, the J end by 8 bases, with 27 bases between. CDR1 MGHRA and CDR2 YSYEKL come from the germline V gene. The DNA for the CDR3 is TGCGCCAGCAGCCAATTGGAGGTCAAGGGGCTCATATTCTCCGAAAAACTGTTTTTT. This codes for CASSQLEVKGLIFSEKLFF.

This clonotype showed up many times. This chain's CDR3 is CASSLERLDSYEQYF. In DNA, the CDR3 is TGTGCCAGCAGCTTAGAGCGGCTAGACTCCTACGAGCAGTACTTC. This chain uses TRBV11-2 with TRBJ2-7; D not certain. CDR1 SGHAT and CDR2 FQNNGV come from the germline V gene. Between the trimmed V and J ends, which lost 0 bases and 0 bases, there was a span of 9 bases. The CDR3 totals 15 residues.